This passage covers 31 T cell receptor beta chains from one sample sequenced in a study of shared clonotypes between healthy human individuals. The table came from immunoSEQ multiplex PCR; TCRdb's copy has only in-frame clones and leaves some out. The sample has over 400,000 clones; about 72% are singletons. Sample: PBMCs. The source is a woman in her forties in good health. Some clones in this sample may be carry-over from other donors' samples.

This clone showed up just a few times. The chain employs TRBV6-6 and TRBJ1-1; D is ambiguous. The germline V gene encodes CDR1 MNHNY and CDR2 SVGAGI (reference sequence). Between the trimmed V and J ends, which lost 2 bases and 3 bases, there was a span of 7 bases. The CDR3 length is 13 residues. For the CDR3, the DNA is TGTGCCAGCAGTTACGGCCAGTACACTGAAGCTTTCTTT. It specifies CASSYGQYTEAFF.

This chain links TRBV4-1 with TRBJ2-3; tentatively, D is TRBD1 (5 bases). Germline assignment: CDR1 MGHRA and CDR2 YSYEKL. Trimming took off 0 bases at V and 3 bases at J, with 25 bases between the two ends. There are 20 residues in the CDR3. The CDR3 protein is CASSQDTKARVALGTDTQYF. The CDR3 DNA follows: TGCGCCAGCAGCCAAGATACCAAGGCCAGGGTAGCCCTAGGTACAGATACGCAGTATTTT.

This rearrangement joins TRBV6-1 to TRBJ2-1; D call uncertain. The V end lost 4 bases, the J end lost 0 bases, and 7 bases lay between the germline ends. Germline CDR1 MNHNS, CDR2 SASEGT. This CDR3 region has 14 residues. This chain's CDR3 is CASSGGSSYNEQFF. In DNA, the CDR3 is TGTGCCAGCAGTGGCGGCAGCTCCTACAATGAGCAGTTCTTC.

This clone has only a few counts. This chain connects TRBV28 to TRBJ1-2; 10 nucleotides agree with TRBD1. Trimming took 6 bases from V and 2 from J; bases not matched to a gene: 6. Per the germline V gene, CDR1 is MDHEN and CDR2 is SYDVKM. The CDR3 has 15 amino acids. The CDR3 coding sequence is TGTGCCAGCAGCCAGACAGGGGGCGAGAACTATGGCTACACCTTC. It is translated as CASSQTGGENYGYTF.

The genes are TRBV9 and TRBJ2-7; D unclear. V was cut by 4 bases and J by 4 bases, with 12 bases left in between. The CDR3 is 13 residues long. Germline V gene data show CDR1 as SGDLS and CDR2 as YYNGEE. The CDR3 DNA follows: TGTGCCAGCAGCTCCAAGGGTATTTACGAGCAGTACTTC. Translation gives CASSSKGIYEQYF.

This clone was detected once. The gene calls are TRBV11-1 and TRBJ2-2; the D gene is possibly TRBD1 (5 bases). The germline CDR1 and CDR2 sequences are SGHAT and FQDESV (reference sequence). V gave up 2 bases and J gave up 3 bases, with 13 bases separating them. The CDR3 loop spans 16 amino acids. The CDR3 sequence is CASSLNPGRDTGELFF. In DNA, the CDR3 is TGTGCCAGCAGCTTAAACCCAGGCAGGGACACCGGGGAGCTGTTTTTT.

This clone occurred once. The chain is built from TRBV7-9 and TRBJ2-1; possible D gene TRBD2, 6 bases. This CDR3 is 15 amino acids long. CDR1 is SEHNR, CDR2 FQNEAQ, per germline (reference sequence). V shed 2 bases and J shed 7 bases, with 15 bases lying between them. In nucleotides, the CDR3 is TGTGCCAGCAGCTTATTCGTGACGGGAGCTAATGAGCAGTTCTTC. As protein: CASSLFVTGANEQFF.

The CDR3 protein is CASSLSREQYF. The CDR3 DNA reads TGTGCCAGCAGCCTAAGTCGAGAGCAGTACTTC. The chain couples TRBV7-9 to TRBJ2-7; D remains unclear. Germline loops: CDR1 SEHNR, CDR2 FQNEAQ (reference sequence). V lost 5 bases and J lost 7, with 9 bases in between. This CDR3 is built from 11 residues.

CDR3 protein: CASRTSGPTDTQYF. In DNA form, the CDR3 reads TGTGCCAGTAGAACTAGCGGCCCCACAGATACGCAGTATTTT. The chain couples TRBV19 to TRBJ2-3, with 8 bases identical to TRBD2. V trimming: 6 bases; J trimming: 2 bases; junction bases outside the gene matches: 4. This CDR3 comprises 14 residues. CDR1 and CDR2 from the germline V gene are LNHDA and SQIVND (reference sequence). Full variable domain (remainder filled in from reference TRBV19 and TRBJ2-3): DGGITQSPKYLFRKEGQNVTLSCEQNLNHDAMYWYRQDPGQGLRLIYYSQIVNDFQKGDIAEGYSVSREKKESFPLTVTSAQKNPTAFYLCASRTSGPTDTQYFGPGTRLTVL.

V and J are TRBV7-8 and TRBJ1-5, with a weak D call TRBD1 (6 bases). The CDR3 extends over 13 amino acids. Looked up from germline, CDR1 is SGHVS and CDR2 is FQNEAQ. The V end was cut by 2 bases, the J end by 9 bases, with 11 bases between. The CDR3, as DNA: TGTGCCAGCAGCTTATTTGCGGACAGGCCCCAGCATTTT. Amino acids: CASSLFADRPQHF. Full variable domain (missing parts from reference TRBV7-8 and TRBJ1-5): GAGVSQSPRYKVAKRGQDVALRCDPISGHVSLFWYQQALGQGPEFLTYFQNEAQLDKSGLPSDRFFAERPEGSVSTLKIQRTQQEDSAVYLCASSLFADRPQHFGDGTRLSIL.

The chain recombines TRBV7-2 with TRBJ2-5, with D perhaps given as TRBD1 or TRBD2 (5 bases each). V lost 1 base, J lost 3 bases, and 9 bases lay in between. The CDR3 length is 14 residues. Germline loops: CDR1 SGHTA, CDR2 FQGNSA. The CDR3 is CASSLDGTKETQYF. CDR3 coding DNA: TGTGCCAGCAGCTTAGACGGGACCAAAGAGACCCAGTACTTC.

On this clone itself: A read error likely explains this, since a far larger clone differs by one base. Within the sample, other DNA sequences also encode this same CDR3. This rearrangement joins TRBV11-2 to TRBJ2-7, with D tentatively TRBD1 (5 bases). The CDR3 is made up of 12 amino acids. The V gene's germline CDR1 is SGHAT and CDR2 FQNNGV. The CDR3 protein is CASSVDRDEQYF. The CDR3 DNA reads TGTGCTAGCAGCGTAGACAGAGACGAGCAGTACTTC.

V gene TRBV14 combines with J gene TRBJ2-2; D unresolved. Per the germline V gene, CDR1 is SGHDN and CDR2 is FVKESK. This CDR3 is 14 amino acids long. Deletions cut 0 bases from V and 4 bases from J, with 6 bases between. The CDR3 sequence: CASSQERSTGELFF. Written as DNA, the CDR3 is TGTGCCAGCAGCCAAGAGAGGTCCACCGGGGAGCTGTTTTTT.

About this clone itself: At one end, the junction sequence differs from germline, possibly due to a read error. The CDR3 region is CASSLGASRETQYF. The CDR3 DNA sequence: TGTGCTAGCAGCTTAGGGGCGAGTCGGGAGACCCAGTACTTC. This chain connects TRBV7-7 to TRBJ2-5, with D possibly matching TRBD1 (5 bases). CDR3 length: 14 residues. Germline V lookup: CDR1 SSHAT, CDR2 FNYEAQ (reference sequence).

The V and J genes are TRBV30 and TRBJ1-1; tentatively, D is TRBD1 (6 bases). Trimming cost V 3 bases and J 4 bases, with 15 bases left between them. CDR1 is GTSNPN and CDR2 is SVGIG in the germline V gene (reference sequence). CDR3 length: 14 amino acids. The CDR3 protein is CAWSVRGLVTEAFF. In DNA, the CDR3 is TGTGCCTGGAGCGTCAGGGGTTTGGTCACTGAAGCTTTCTTT.

This clone turned up a few times. CDR3 in amino acids: CSSESDRTETQYF. CDR3 DNA sequence: TGCAGCTCTGAATCCGACAGGACCGAGACCCAGTACTTC. J is TRBJ2-5 and V is TRBV29-1, with D maybe TRBD1 (6 bases). Per germline, CDR1 SQVTM and CDR2 ANQGSEA. CDR3 length: 13 amino acids. V dropped 8 bases and J dropped 5 bases, with 18 bases sitting between them. Full variable domain (outside the CDR3, taken from reference TRBV29-1 and TRBJ2-5): SAVISQKPSRDICQRGTSLTIQCQVDSQVTMMFWYRQQPGQSLTLIATANQGSEATYESGFVIDKFPISRPNLTFSTLTVSNMSPEDSSIYLCSSESDRTETQYFGPGTRLLVL.

CDR3 DNA sequence: TGTGCCAGTAGTTCCCGCCACGAGCAGTACTTC. Amino acid sequence: CASSSRHEQYF. The chain recombines TRBV19 with TRBJ2-7; no reliable D call. The V and J ends lost 5 bases and 5 bases respectively, with 7 bases between them. CDR1 and CDR2 from the germline V gene are LNHDA and SQIVND (reference sequence). The CDR3 covers 11 residues.

This chain connects TRBV9 to TRBJ1-1; D possibly corresponds to TRBD1 (6 bases). Germline loops: CDR1 SGDLS, CDR2 YYNGEE. This CDR3 has 17 amino acids. The V gene lost 0 bases and the J gene lost 5 bases, with 20 bases spanning the gap. CDR3 DNA: TGTGCCAGCAGCGTAGTCGATAAGGGCAGGGGTGGGACTGAAGCTTTCTTT. Translated, it gives CASSVVDKGRGGTEAFF.

The genes are TRBV19 and TRBJ1-1; the D is unclear. Trimming cost V 4 bases and J 1 base, with 7 bases left between them. The CDR3 loop spans 13 amino acids. In germline, CDR1 is LNHDA, CDR2 SQIVND (reference sequence). The CDR3 bases are TGTGCCAGTAGTAGGACTGGGAACACTGAAGCTTTCTTT. As protein: CASSRTGNTEAFF.

The chain links TRBV10-1 to TRBJ1-5; possible D gene TRBD1, 5 bases. Trimming removed 10 bases at V and 7 bases at J, with 11 bases between. Germline values: CDR1 WNHNN, CDR2 SYGVQD (reference sequence). CDR3 length equals 11 residues. The CDR3 DNA is TGCGCCAACATGGGGGTACAGCCCCAGCATTTT. Amino acid sequence: CANMGVQPQHF.

V usage is TRBV13 and J usage is TRBJ1-2; 9 bases align to TRBD1. CDR1 is PRHDT, CDR2 FYEKMQ, per germline (reference sequence). J lost 8 bases, V lost 4 bases, and 5 bases had no gene match. CDR3 length equals 13 residues. This chain's CDR3 is CASSWDRDAGYTF. DNA for the CDR3: TGTGCCAGCAGCTGGGACAGGGACGCCGGCTACACCTTC.

This sequence joins TRBV30 and TRBJ2-6, with D hard to call. There are 13 residues in the CDR3. Trimming shortened V by 0 bases and J by 0 bases, and 0 bases separated the two germline ends. Germline V gives CDR1 GTSNPN, CDR2 SVGIG (reference sequence). The CDR3: CAWSVSGANVLTF. The DNA of the CDR3 is TGTGCCTGGAGTGTCTCTGGGGCCAACGTCCTGACTTTC.

This rearrangement joins TRBV4-3 to TRBJ2-7, with 7 nucleotides matching TRBD1. V shed 0 bases, J shed 4 bases, and the junction held 3 bases outside the gene matches. The germline V gene has CDR1 LGHNA and CDR2 YSLEER. This CDR3 has 14 residues. The CDR3 nucleotides are TGCGCCAGCAGCCAAGACAGGGGGTTATACGAGCAGTACTTC. As protein: CASSQDRGLYEQYF.

The chain combines TRBV9 with TRBJ2-5, with 7 bases matching TRBD2. The CDR3 is 15 residues long. Germline V gene sequence: CDR1 SGDLS, CDR2 YYNGEE. Trimming cost V 0 bases and J 4 bases; bases outside gene matches: 6. The CDR3 DNA follows: TGTGCCAGCAGCGTAGACGTGACTAGCAGAGAGACCCAGTACTTC. It is translated as CASSVDVTSRETQYF.

The chain employs TRBV7-9 and TRBJ1-4; tentatively, D is TRBD1 (6 bases). The CDR3 is made up of 15 amino acids. V was trimmed by 5 bases and J by 0 bases, leaving 10 bases between them. In germline, CDR1 is SEHNR, CDR2 FQNEAQ (reference sequence). CDR3 DNA: TGTGCCAGCAGCCGGACAGCTCCAACTAATGAAAAACTGTTTTTT. This encodes CASSRTAPTNEKLFF. The entire variable domain, with the rest obtained from reference TRBV7-9 and TRBJ1-4, is as follows: DTGVSQNPRHKITKRGQNVTFRCDPISEHNRLYWYRQTLGQGPEFLTYFQNEAQLEKSRLLSDRFSAERPKGSFSTLEIQRTEQGDSAMYLCASSRTAPTNEKLFFGSGTQLSVL.

This clone has a count of ten or more. This chain joins TRBV7-9 and TRBJ2-1; a weak D match, TRBD2 (5 bases). This CDR3 has 15 residues. V was pared by 6 bases and J by 0 bases, with 12 bases between. The V gene's germline CDR1 is SEHNR and CDR2 FQNEAQ (reference sequence). In DNA, the CDR3 is TGTGCCAGCAGTAGTAGGACTCGCTCCTACAATGAGCAGTTCTTC. Encoded protein: CASSSRTRSYNEQFF.

A remark on this clone: With a much larger clone just one base away, this may be a read error. The rearrangement joins TRBV30 to TRBJ1-1; no clear D. Trimming removed 2 bases from V and 4 bases from J, with 14 bases in between. The CDR3 is made up of 14 amino acids. From germline, CDR1 is GTSNPN and CDR2 SVGIG (reference sequence). The CDR3 DNA reads TGTGCCTGGAGTCAGGACGGGTGGTCCACTGAAGCTTTCTTT. It specifies CAWSQDGWSTEAFF. The entire variable domain, with the rest obtained from reference TRBV30 and TRBJ1-1, is as follows: SQTIHQWPATLVQPVGSPLSLECTVEGTSNPNLYWYRQAAGRGLQLLFYSVGIGQISSEVPQNLSASRPQDRQFILSSKKLLLSDSGFYLCAWSQDGWSTEAFFGQGTRLTVV.

For this clone: This probably arose from a read error, given a far larger clone one base away. V gene TRBV21-1 combines with J gene TRBJ2-3. TRBV21-1 is tagged as a pseudogene. CDR3 length: 15 residues. The CDR3 region is CAILRAGHRTDTQYF. The CDR3 DNA reads as TGTGCCATCCTTAGGGCAGGCCACCGCACAGATACGCAGTATTTT.

About this clone itself: This may stem from a read error, because a much larger clone lies one nucleotide away. The same CDR3 can be traced to other DNA sequences in this sample. The J gene is TRBJ1-2, the V gene TRBV6-5; D remains ambiguous. The V end lost 6 bases, the J end lost 2 bases, and 7 bases lay between the germline ends. Germline V CDR1 and CDR2: MNHEY, SVGAGI. This CDR3 comprises 12 residues. DNA for the CDR3: TGTGCCAGCAGCAGAGGGAACTATGGCTACACCTTC. This sequence encodes CASSRGNYGYTF.

Points on this clone: Being one base from a much bigger clone, this may be a read error. V and J are TRBV7-9 and TRBJ2-1; possibly TRBD2 for D (6 bases). This CDR3 comprises 16 residues. Germline-derived CDR1 and CDR2 are SEHNR and FQNEAQ (reference sequence). The V end was cut by 4 bases, the J end by 0 bases, with 13 bases between. This chain's CDR3 is CASSSLDGSSYNEQFF. CDR3 nucleotides: TGTGCCAGCAGCTCTCTGGACGGGAGCTCCTACAATGAGCAGTTCTTC.

Turning to this clone: This probably arose from a read error, given a far larger clone one base away. This chain uses TRBV4-1 with TRBJ2-7; D ambiguous. Germline V gene lookup returns CDR1 MGHRA and CDR2 YSYEKL. The CDR3 sequence is 13 residues long. In DNA, the CDR3 is TGCGCCGGCAGCCAAGTAGGTGGCTACGAGCAGTACTTC. Protein product: CAGSQVGGYEQYF.